The present TCR beta chain was sequenced within a study of CD8+CD57+ T cells in acquired aplastic anemia. Findings and caveats of the study: Overlapping CD8+ CDR3 repertoires of patients and controls contained some 27 shared sequences.

For sequencing, patients were chosen who had shown expansion of CD8+CD57+ cells by flow cytometry. Severe acquired aplastic anemia was present in every patient. Patients were untreated when blood was sampled. The CDR3 spans 16 residues. The germline V gene encodes CDR1 MRHNA and CDR2 SNTAGT. V was clipped by 2 bases and J by 6 bases; unmatched bases: 7. The sample holds many counts of this clonotype. Antigen specificity is unknown. CDR3 and TCR beta VDJ profiling relied on genomic DNA as the template. One entry per CDR3 protein, called by TCRdb with MiXCR from the reads. The data contain just over 150,000 distinct CDR3 sequences, roughly 48% of them singletons.

The genes are TRBV6-4 and TRBJ2-2; the match to TRBD1 covers 9 bases. The clonotype originates from a human donor with aplastic anemia. The sample comprised sorted CD4+, CD8+, or CD8+CD57+ T cells (not recorded which) from PBMCs. Here the CDR3 DNA reads TGTGCCAGCAGTGACAGCGTACAGGGGGCCCCCGGGGAGCTGTTTTTT. Translation gives CASSDSVQGAPGELFF.